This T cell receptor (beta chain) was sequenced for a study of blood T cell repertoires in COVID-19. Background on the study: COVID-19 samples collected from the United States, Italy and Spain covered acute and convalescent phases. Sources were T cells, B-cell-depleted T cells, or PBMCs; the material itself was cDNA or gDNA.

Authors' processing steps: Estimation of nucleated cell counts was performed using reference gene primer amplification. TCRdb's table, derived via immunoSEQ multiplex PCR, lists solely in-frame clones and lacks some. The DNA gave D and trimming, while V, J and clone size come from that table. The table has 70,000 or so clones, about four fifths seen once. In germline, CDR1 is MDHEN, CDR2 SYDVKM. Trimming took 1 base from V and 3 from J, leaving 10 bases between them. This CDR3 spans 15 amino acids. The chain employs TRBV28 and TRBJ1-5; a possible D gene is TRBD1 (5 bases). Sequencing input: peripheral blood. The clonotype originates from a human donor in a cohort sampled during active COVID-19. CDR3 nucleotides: TGTGCCAGCAGTTTATCAGGGTTTGTCAATCAGCCCCAGCATTTT. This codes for CASSLSGFVNQPQHF.